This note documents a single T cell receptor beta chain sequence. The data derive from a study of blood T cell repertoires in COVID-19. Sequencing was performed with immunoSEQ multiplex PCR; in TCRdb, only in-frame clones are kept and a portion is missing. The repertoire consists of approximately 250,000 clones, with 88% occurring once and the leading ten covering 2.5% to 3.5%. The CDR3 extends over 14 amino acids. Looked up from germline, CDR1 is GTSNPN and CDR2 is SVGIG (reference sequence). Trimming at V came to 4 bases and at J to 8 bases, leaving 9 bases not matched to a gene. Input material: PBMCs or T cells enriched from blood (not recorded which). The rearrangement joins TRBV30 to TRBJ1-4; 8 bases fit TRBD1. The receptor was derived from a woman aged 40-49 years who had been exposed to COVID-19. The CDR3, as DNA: TGTGCCTGGACGTTGCCGGGACAGGAAGAAAAACTGTTTTTT. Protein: CAWTLPGQEEKLFF.